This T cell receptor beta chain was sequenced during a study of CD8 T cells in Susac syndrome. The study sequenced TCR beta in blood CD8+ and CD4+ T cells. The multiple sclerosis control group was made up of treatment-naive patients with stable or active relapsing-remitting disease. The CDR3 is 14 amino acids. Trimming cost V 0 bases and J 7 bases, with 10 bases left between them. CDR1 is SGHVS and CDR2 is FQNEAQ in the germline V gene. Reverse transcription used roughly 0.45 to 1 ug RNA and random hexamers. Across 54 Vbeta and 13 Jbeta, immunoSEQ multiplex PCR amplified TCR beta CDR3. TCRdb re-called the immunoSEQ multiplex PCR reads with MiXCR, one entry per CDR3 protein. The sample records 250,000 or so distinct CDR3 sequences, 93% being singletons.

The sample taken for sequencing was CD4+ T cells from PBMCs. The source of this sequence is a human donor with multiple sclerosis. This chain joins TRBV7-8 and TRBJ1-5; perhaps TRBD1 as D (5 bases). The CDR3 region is CASSLAGEGQPQHF. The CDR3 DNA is TGTGCCAGCAGCTTAGCAGGGGAAGGGCAGCCCCAGCATTTT.